The 26 T cell receptor beta chains presented below share a single source sample, sequenced in a study of T-cell reconstitution after alpha-beta-depleted transplantation in children. This sample's TCRbeta library carried unique molecular identifier barcodes. TCRdb re-analysed the PCR reads in MiXCR, keeping a single row per CDR3 protein. This sample has 550,000 to 800,000 distinct CDR3 sequences, with about an eighth found just once. The sequenced sample was PBMCs, obtained before TCRalphabeta/CD19-depleted stem cell transplant. Receptor source: a girl aged 2-10 years with congenital amegakaryocytic thrombocytopenia, due to receive a stem cell transplant.

This chain joins TRBV7-6 and TRBJ2-2; 13 bases are a match to TRBD2. The ends lost 5 bases at V and 6 bases at J; junction bases unmatched: 9. The CDR3 is 17 amino acids. CDR1 and CDR2 from the germline V gene are SGHVS and FNYEAQ. The CDR3 spells CASSTGLAGDGPGELFF. The CDR3 coding sequence is TGTGCCAGCAGCACTGGACTAGCGGGAGATGGGCCCGGGGAGCTGTTTTTT.

This clonotype was observed at least ten times. The chain couples TRBV29-1 to TRBJ2-1; D might be TRBD1 or TRBD2, each matching 6 bases. The CDR3 consists of 17 residues. Trimming cost V 1 base and J 2 bases, with 18 bases left between them. Germline CDR1 SQVTM, CDR2 ANQGSEA. The chain's CDR3 is CSVEGLGGQGTYNEQFF. The CDR3 DNA sequence: TGCAGCGTTGAAGGCCTTGGGGGGCAGGGAACCTACAATGAGCAGTTCTTC.

V is TRBV11-2 and J is TRBJ2-1, with D possibly being TRBD1 or TRBD2 (6 bases each). Trimming took off 0 bases at V and 9 bases at J, with 21 bases between the two ends. The germline CDR1 and CDR2 sequences are SGHAT and FQNNGV. The CDR3 length is 17 residues. The chain's CDR3 is CASSLDIERRGWGEQFF. CDR3 bases: TGTGCCAGCAGCTTAGATATAGAGAGGAGGGGGTGGGGTGAGCAGTTCTTC.

J is TRBJ1-2 and V is TRBV5-1; 9 bases map to TRBD1. J gave up 4 bases and V 3 bases, and 16 bases lay outside the gene matches. CDR3 length: 18 amino acids. Germline V gives CDR1 SGHRS, CDR2 YFSETQ. CDR3 region: CASSSYSSKGQGPYGYTF. As DNA, the CDR3 is TGCGCCAGCAGCTCCTACTCCTCCAAGGGACAGGGTCCCTATGGCTACACCTTC.

This chain uses TRBV5-2 with TRBJ1-1; TRBD1 is taken as the D call from the table, unchecked against the DNA. TRBV5-2 is a pseudogene locus. This CDR3 comprises 12 residues. Here the CDR3 reads CARGPGHADAFF. The CDR3 nucleotides read TGTGCCAGGGGCCCCGGGCACGCCGACGCTTTCTTT.

This clonotype was counted ten times or more. This chain links TRBV12-3 or TRBV12-4 with TRBJ2-3; a possible D gene is TRBD1 (8 bases). Trimming left V 6 bases short and J 4 bases short, with 20 bases between. The CDR3 contains 16 residues. Here the CDR3 DNA reads TGTGCCAGCAGCCAACAGGGGGGCGGGAGTTCAGATACGCAGTATTTT. Residues: CASSQQGGGSSDTQYF.

The genes are TRBV14 and TRBJ2-7, with 11 bases lining up with TRBD2. CDR3 size: 16 residues. Germline CDR1 and CDR2: SGHDN and FVKESK. V was clipped by 6 bases and J by 7 bases; unmatched bases: 14. CDR3 bases: TGTGCCAGCAGACCAACTAGCGGGAGCCTGTCTTTGGAGCAGTACTTC. It specifies CASRPTSGSLSLEQYF.

CDR3 nucleotides: TGTGCCAGCAGTGCGAAGGGACAGGGGTTTCTGGGTGCCTACACCTTC. Amino acids: CASSAKGQGFLGAYTF. The chain links TRBV2 to TRBJ1-2; TRBD1 matches 10 bases. The CDR3 has 16 amino acids. J gave up 10 bases and V 4 bases, and 15 bases lay outside the gene matches. The germline V gene encodes CDR1 SNHLY and CDR2 FYNNEI.

There are many counts of this clonotype. The chain carries TRBV12-3 or TRBV12-4 and TRBJ1-2; no clear D gene. This CDR3 region has 14 residues. V gave up 5 bases and J gave up 6 bases, with 16 bases separating them. The CDR3 coding sequence is TGTGCCAGCAGTCCAATGCTTCAGTCCCATGGCTACACCTTC. It is translated as CASSPMLQSHGYTF.

This clonotype turned up a few times. The genes are TRBV10-3 and TRBJ2-7; D may be TRBD1 (6 bases). Germline V CDR1 and CDR2: ENHRY, SYGVKD. Trimming removed 2 bases at V and 6 bases at J, with 14 bases between. The CDR3 contains 14 residues. Here the CDR3 DNA reads TGTGCCATCAGTGAGGAGGTCAGGGGCCGCGAGCAGTACTTC. Its protein product is CAISEEVRGREQYF.

This clonotype was counted between two and nine times. The chain joins TRBV15 to TRBJ2-7; D is perhaps TRBD2 (6 bases). The CDR3 is 14 residues long. V was clipped by 8 bases and J by 0 bases, with 14 bases between them. Germline V lookup: CDR1 LNHNV, CDR2 YYDKDF (reference sequence). This CDR3 is CATRDGGASYEQYF. DNA of the CDR3: TGTGCCACCCGAGACGGGGGTGCCTCCTACGAGCAGTACTTC.

This clonotype has a handful of counts. The chain employs TRBV20-1 and TRBJ2-7; D ambiguous. With 0 bases removed from V and 1 base from J, the gap between germline ends came to 7 bases. Germline assignment: CDR1 DFQATT and CDR2 SNEGSKA (reference sequence). This CDR3 spans 13 amino acids. CDR3 bases: TGCAGTGCTAGAGATATCGGGTCCTACGAGCAGTACTTC. This encodes CSARDIGSYEQYF.

The rearrangement links TRBV28 to TRBJ2-1, with TRBD1 matching 8 bases. Germline V CDR1 and CDR2: MDHEN, SYDVKM. The V and J ends lost 3 bases and 6 bases, in that order; junction bases with no gene match: 28. The CDR3 spans 22 residues. CDR3 loop: CASSFGQGFFSRDRGPLNEQFF. The CDR3 DNA follows: TGTGCCAGCAGTTTCGGACAGGGTTTTTTCTCACGGGATCGAGGGCCGCTCAATGAGCAGTTCTTC. Filled out from reference TRBV28 and TRBJ2-1, the complete variable domain reads DVKVTQSSRYLVKRTGEKVFLECVQDMDHENMFWYRQDPGLGLRLIYFSYDVKMKEKGDIPEGYSVSREKKERFSLILESASTNQTSMYLCASSFGQGFFSRDRGPLNEQFFGPGTRLTVL.

Details on this clonotype: One end of the junction is discordant with germline, which a read error may explain. The rearrangement uses TRBV29-1 and TRBJ1-1, with D perhaps matching TRBD1 (5 bases). The CDR3 contains 12 residues. Germline values: CDR1 SQVTM, CDR2 ANQGSEA. As DNA, the CDR3 is TGCAGCGTTGTTGGCTCTATGGGGGAAGCGTTCTTT. This gives the protein CSVVGSMGEAFF.

This clonotype was seen a handful of times. V usage is TRBV20-1 and J usage is TRBJ2-3; 8 bases align to TRBD2. This CDR3 region has 15 residues. Germline V gene lookup returns CDR1 DFQATT and CDR2 SNEGSKA (reference sequence). V shed 6 bases, J shed 2 bases, and the junction held 10 bases outside the gene matches. As DNA, the CDR3 is TGCAGTGCGGTCGGCGCGGGAGGTACCACAGATACGCAGTATTTT. As protein: CSAVGAGGTTDTQYF.

This clonotype was observed many times. The rearrangement joins TRBV20-1 to TRBJ2-5, with D possibly TRBD2 on 5 matching bases. Deletions cut 2 bases from V and 1 base from J, with 14 bases between. Germline V CDR1 and CDR2: DFQATT, SNEGSKA (reference sequence). The CDR3 spans 15 residues. CDR3 sequence: CSARSLSALQETQYF. Written as DNA, the CDR3 is TGCAGTGCTAGATCTCTTAGCGCCCTCCAAGAGACCCAGTACTTC.

The sample holds many counts of this clonotype. CDR3 in amino acids: CASSLEGRYNEQFF. The CDR3 coding sequence is TGTGCCAGCAGCTTGGAAGGGAGATACAATGAGCAGTTCTTC. This sequence joins TRBV5-6 and TRBJ2-1; a weak D match, TRBD2 (5 bases). The CDR3 contains 14 residues. Looked up from germline, CDR1 is SGHDT and CDR2 is YYEEEE. The V gene lost 0 bases and the J gene lost 4 bases, with 8 bases spanning the gap. Full variable domain (rest looked up from reference TRBV5-6 and TRBJ2-1): DAGVTQSPTHLIKTRGQQVTLRCSPKSGHDTVSWYQQALGQGPQFIFQYYEEEERQRGNFPDRFSGHQFPNYSSELNVNALLLGDSALYLCASSLEGRYNEQFFGPGTRLTVL.

This clonotype was recorded a few times. For the CDR3, the DNA is TGCAGTGCTAGAAGCAGGCGCCGGGGGGATACGCAGTATTTT. Its protein is CSARSRRRGDTQYF. The chain has TRBV20-1 and TRBJ2-3; the D gene is possibly TRBD2 (6 bases). The V gene lost 2 bases and the J gene lost 6 bases, with 15 bases spanning the gap. CDR1 and CDR2 from the germline V gene are DFQATT and SNEGSKA (reference sequence). The CDR3 is made up of 14 amino acids.

This clonotype has a handful of counts. CDR3 bases: TGTGCCAGCAGTAAGGACAGGGGGATGAAGACCCAGTACTTC. Translating it yields CASSKDRGMKTQYF. J is TRBJ2-5 and V is TRBV7-6, with 10 bases fitting TRBD1. CDR1 is SGHVS, CDR2 FNYEAQ, per germline. The CDR3 totals 14 residues. Trimming took 6 bases from V and 6 from J; bases not matched to a gene: 7.

This clonotype was observed a handful of times. The V call is TRBV7-2, the J call TRBJ2-3, with TRBD2 matching 8 bases. Looked up from germline, CDR1 is SGHTA and CDR2 is FQGNSA. The V gene end was trimmed by 11 bases and the J gene end by 5 bases; junction bases not matched to a gene: 9. This CDR3 contains 13 residues. The CDR3: CARSGGPRDTQYF. The DNA of the CDR3 is TGTGCCCGCTCGGGAGGGCCGAGAGATACGCAGTATTTT. Supplemented by reference TRBV7-2 and TRBJ2-3, the full variable domain reads GAGVSQSPSNKVTEKGKDVELRCDPISGHTALYWYRQSLGQGLEFLIYFQGNSAPDKSGLPSDRFSAERTGGSVSTLTIQRTQQEDSAVYLCARSGGPRDTQYFGPGTRLTVL.

This clonotype was observed a handful of times. The CDR3 loop reads CASSSLDRFSTDTQYF. The CDR3 region has the DNA TGCGCCAGCAGCTCCCTCGACAGGTTTAGCACAGATACGCAGTATTTT. V usage is TRBV5-1 and J usage is TRBJ2-3, with D maybe TRBD1 (6 bases). This CDR3 comprises 16 residues. Looked up from germline, CDR1 is SGHRS and CDR2 is YFSETQ. Trimming removed 3 bases at V and 0 bases at J, with 14 bases between.

This clonotype was seen more than once but under ten times. This chain uses TRBV2 with TRBJ1-3; D not certain. CDR3 length equals 12 residues. CDR1 and CDR2 from the germline V gene are SNHLY and FYNNEI. Trimming removed 9 bases at V and 0 bases at J, with 6 bases between. The CDR3 here is CAREGSGNTIYF. The CDR3 DNA reads TGTGCCAGAGAGGGCTCTGGAAACACCATATATTTT.

V and J are TRBV7-2 and TRBJ2-5; TRBD2 is a possible D gene (6 bases). Germline lookup yields CDR1 SGHTA and CDR2 FQGNSA. Trimming left V 0 bases short and J 4 bases short, with 12 bases between. The length of the CDR3 is 15 residues. The CDR3 is CASSLAGTLGETQYF. The CDR3 nucleotides read TGTGCCAGCAGCTTAGCGGGGACTCTCGGAGAGACCCAGTACTTC.

This clonotype has just a few counts. V gene TRBV5-1 combines with J gene TRBJ2-3; D unresolved. This CDR3 has 14 amino acids. CDR1 SGHRS and CDR2 YFSETQ come from the germline V gene. The ends were cut back, 0 bases at V and 7 bases at J, with 12 bases in the middle. The CDR3 sequence: CASSLGASFYTQYF. CDR3 DNA: TGCGCCAGCAGCTTGGGGGCCAGTTTCTATACGCAGTATTTT.

The chain employs TRBV29-1 and TRBJ2-1; 10 positions match TRBD1. The length of the CDR3 is 13 residues. Germline CDR1 reads SQVTM; CDR2 reads ANQGSEA. The V and J ends lost 2 bases and 8 bases, in that order; junction bases with no gene match: 3. The CDR3 loop reads CSVERDRGDEQFF. The CDR3, as DNA: TGCAGCGTTGAAAGGGACAGGGGTGATGAGCAGTTCTTC.

This clonotype was detected a few times. This chain joins TRBV10-2 and TRBJ1-1, with a possible D match to TRBD1 (6 bases). The CDR3 has 14 amino acids. In germline, CDR1 is WSHSY, CDR2 SAAADI. The V end was cut by 5 bases, the J end by 5 bases, with 15 bases between. The CDR3 region is CASSSPGTRTEAFF. As DNA, the CDR3 is TGCGCCAGCAGTTCCCCCGGGACACGGACTGAAGCTTTCTTT.